Shown below are 32 T cell receptor beta chains from a single sample sequenced in a study of cytomegalovirus exposure and HLA in healthy donors. The table came from immunoSEQ multiplex PCR; TCRdb's copy has only in-frame clones and leaves some out. The top ten clones hold around an eighth of a sample with approximately 220,000 clones, around 80% of them seen once. The sample taken for sequencing was PBMCs. These receptors came from a woman under 40 in good health and CMV-seropositive.

This chain links TRBV5-1 with TRBJ1-4; 10 bases map to TRBD1. Germline-derived CDR1 and CDR2 are SGHRS and YFSETQ. The ends lost 2 bases at V and 7 bases at J; junction bases unmatched: 5. CDR3 length equals 15 residues. The CDR3 region is CASSFLRDRGEKLFF. CDR3 coding DNA: TGCGCCAGCAGCTTCCTCCGGGACAGGGGTGAAAAACTGTTTTTT.

V is TRBV7-3 and J is TRBJ2-5; D not resolved. Germline CDR1 is SGHTA and CDR2 is FQGTGA. The CDR3 loop spans 14 amino acids. Between the trimmed V and J ends, which lost 5 bases and 5 bases, there was a span of 15 bases. CDR3 sequence: CASSPRVGWETQYF. The DNA for the CDR3 is TGTGCCAGCAGCCCCCGGGTCGGCTGGGAGACCCAGTACTTC.

This clone appeared a single time. V is TRBV5-1 and J is TRBJ1-1; 8 positions match TRBD1. CDR3 length equals 12 residues. V was clipped by 3 bases and J by 8 bases; unmatched bases: 3. The germline V gene has CDR1 SGHRS and CDR2 YFSETQ. The CDR3 here is CASSWTGMEAFF. The CDR3 DNA follows: TGCGCCAGCAGCTGGACAGGGATGGAAGCTTTCTTT.

This sequence joins TRBV28 and TRBJ2-2; D gene unclear. The CDR3 spans 11 residues. V was trimmed by 8 bases and J by 1 base, leaving 2 bases between them. Germline CDR1 MDHEN, CDR2 SYDVKM. The CDR3 loop is CASENTGELFF. The CDR3 DNA reads TGTGCCAGCGAGAACACCGGGGAGCTGTTTTTT.

This chain connects TRBV5-6 to TRBJ2-7; TRBD2 aligns across 7 bases. This CDR3 is 13 amino acids long. The V and J ends lost 0 bases and 6 bases, in that order; junction bases with no gene match: 3. CDR1 and CDR2 from the germline V gene are SGHDT and YYEEEE. CDR3 region: CASSLEGRGEQYF. The CDR3 region has the DNA TGTGCCAGCAGCTTGGAAGGGAGGGGCGAGCAGTACTTC. Together with reference TRBV5-6 and TRBJ2-7, the CDR3 gives the full variable domain: DAGVTQSPTHLIKTRGQQVTLRCSPKSGHDTVSWYQQALGQGPQFIFQYYEEEERQRGNFPDRFSGHQFPNYSSELNVNALLLGDSALYLCASSLEGRGEQYFGPGTRLTVT.

With regard to this clone: The identical CDR3 is also encoded by other nucleotide sequences in the sample. The J gene is TRBJ1-1, the V gene TRBV9, with unresolved D. The CDR3 runs to 13 residues. Germline V CDR1 and CDR2: SGDLS, YYNGEE. Between the trimmed V and J ends, which lost 4 bases and 1 base, there was a span of 8 bases. The CDR3: CASSPGQNTEAFF. The CDR3 DNA follows: TGTGCCAGCAGCCCCGGGCAGAACACTGAAGCTTTCTTT.

This chain joins TRBV7-9 and TRBJ1-2; 11 bases line up with TRBD1. The CDR3 covers 16 residues. The J segment lost 3 bases and the V segment lost 5 bases, leaving 8 bases of the junction unmatched. Germline lookup yields CDR1 SEHNR and CDR2 FQNEAQ (reference sequence). DNA of the CDR3: TGTGCCAGCAGCCAACGGACAGGGGGCGAGGACTATGGCTACACCTTC. Its protein product is CASSQRTGGEDYGYTF.

J is TRBJ2-7 and V is TRBV6-5, with D possibly being TRBD1 (6 bases). The germline V gene encodes CDR1 MNHEY and CDR2 SVGAGI. The CDR3 extends over 15 amino acids. V was shortened by 0 bases and J by 2 bases, with 11 bases between the two germline ends. The CDR3, as DNA: TGTGCCAGCAGTTACTCGGGGTCAGGGGCCTACGAGCAGTACTTC. It is translated as CASSYSGSGAYEQYF.

The V and J genes are TRBV29-1 and TRBJ2-2; D ambiguous. The CDR3 extends over 14 amino acids. Germline V gives CDR1 SQVTM, CDR2 ANQGSEA. Written as DNA, the CDR3 is TGCAGTTTTACGACCGGACGGAACACCGGGGAGCTGTTTTTT. Translated: CSFTTGRNTGELFF.

The chain has TRBV27 and TRBJ2-7, with 10 bases aligning to TRBD2. Germline V gives CDR1 MNHEY, CDR2 SMNVEV (reference sequence). J gave up 1 base and V 10 bases, and 7 bases lay outside the gene matches. This CDR3 has 14 residues. The CDR3 nucleotides are TGTGCCACCTCGCTAGCGGGAGTTTCCTACGAGCAGTACTTC. Its translation is CATSLAGVSYEQYF.

J is TRBJ1-2 and V is TRBV30; 8 bases line up with TRBD1. CDR1 and CDR2 (germline): GTSNPN, SVGIG (reference sequence). The V and J ends lost 5 bases and 9 bases, in that order; junction bases with no gene match: 11. The CDR3 is 13 residues long. The CDR3 bases are TGTGCCTGGCGTGATTTTCAGGGGGCGAGCTACACCTTC. The encoded protein is CAWRDFQGASYTF.

This clone was detected once. A read error may produce the germline difference seen at one junction end. The chain links TRBV5-6 to TRBJ2-3, with TRBD2 as a possible D gene (6 bases). This CDR3 is built from 15 residues. Germline values: CDR1 SGHDT, CDR2 YYEEEE. CDR3 region: CVSSSSGTWRDTQYF. In DNA form, the CDR3 reads TGTGTCAGCAGTAGTAGCGGAACTTGGCGGGATACGCAGTATTTT. The variable domain in full, completed from reference TRBV5-6 and TRBJ2-3, reads DAGVTQSPTHLIKTRGQQVTLRCSPKSGHDTVSWYQQALGQGPQFIFQYYEEEERQRGNFPDRFSGHQFPNYSSELNVNALLLGDSALYLCVSSSSGTWRDTQYFGPGTRLTVL.

This clone appeared a single time. The chain is built from TRBV2 and TRBJ2-6; 7 bases fit TRBD1. The germline gives CDR1 SNHLY, CDR2 FYNNEI. This CDR3 spans 17 amino acids. The junction had 7 bases not matched to a gene; V was cut back by 5 bases and J by 0 bases. CDR3 sequence: CASSPRQGRSGANVLTF. CDR3 coding DNA: TGTGCCAGCAGTCCTAGACAGGGACGCTCTGGGGCCAACGTCCTGACTTTC.

The chain combines TRBV9 with TRBJ2-1, with TRBD2 matching 8 bases. V was pared by 7 bases and J by 5 bases, with 8 bases of the junction left unmatched. CDR3 length equals 14 residues. Germline lookup yields CDR1 SGDLS and CDR2 YYNGEE. The CDR3 here is CASRGRAGDNEQFF. The CDR3 region has the DNA TGTGCCAGCCGTGGGCGAGCGGGGGACAATGAGCAGTTCTTC. Looking up the rest from reference TRBV9 and TRBJ2-1 gives the full variable domain: DSGVTQTPKHLITATGQRVTLRCSPRSGDLSVYWYQQSLDQGLQFLIQYYNGEERAKGNILERFSAQQFPDLHSELNLSSLELGDSALYFCASRGRAGDNEQFFGPGTRLTVL.

This chain links TRBV27 with TRBJ1-2; no reliable D call. Germline lookup yields CDR1 MNHEY and CDR2 SMNVEV (reference sequence). The ends were cut back, 4 bases at V and 8 bases at J, with 11 bases in the middle. This CDR3 has 12 amino acids. The CDR3 DNA follows: TGTGCCAGCAGTTCCCGGCCGGGGGGCTACACCTTC. As protein: CASSSRPGGYTF.

The chain has TRBV5-1 and TRBJ2-7, with a possible D match to TRBD1 (6 bases). The CDR3 consists of 14 residues. Trimming shortened V by 4 bases and J by 5 bases, and 16 bases separated the two germline ends. The germline gives CDR1 SGHRS, CDR2 YFSETQ. The CDR3 sequence: CASSLAQGFDEQYF. In DNA form, the CDR3 reads TGCGCCAGCAGCCTCGCACAGGGTTTCGACGAGCAGTACTTC.

The chain employs TRBV19 and TRBJ1-1, with unresolved D. This CDR3 has 12 residues. Trimming left V 3 bases short and J 2 bases short, with 4 bases between. Looked up from germline, CDR1 is LNHDA and CDR2 is SQIVND (reference sequence). The CDR3 DNA reads TGTGCCAGTAGTATCTCAAACACTGAAGCTTTCTTT. This gives the protein CASSISNTEAFF.

This chain connects TRBV11-2 to TRBJ1-2, with 8 bases lining up with TRBD1. Trimming at V came to 5 bases and at J to 0 bases, leaving 11 bases not matched to a gene. Germline V lookup: CDR1 SGHAT, CDR2 FQNNGV. The CDR3 contains 17 residues. This CDR3 reads CASSRRDRSLANYGYTF. As DNA, the CDR3 is TGTGCCAGCAGCCGGAGGGACAGGTCTTTAGCTAACTATGGCTACACCTTC.

The genes are TRBV11-2 and TRBJ2-1, with TRBD1 as a possible D gene (5 bases). Germline V lookup: CDR1 SGHAT, CDR2 FQNNGV. The CDR3 consists of 16 residues. V lost 8 bases, J lost 0 bases, and 17 bases lay in between. The CDR3 DNA sequence: TGTGCCAGCTCCCCCCAGCGTGACAGCTCCTACAATGAGCAGTTCTTC. Its translation is CASSPQRDSSYNEQFF. Based on the CDR3 plus reference TRBV11-2 and TRBJ2-1, the full variable domain is EAGVAQSPRYKIIEKRQSVAFWCNPISGHATLYWYQQILGQGPKLLIQFQNNGVVDDSQLPKDRFSAERLKGVDSTLKIQPAKLEDSAVYLCASSPQRDSSYNEQFFGPGTRLTVL.

The chain combines TRBV6-1 with TRBJ2-7, with D possibly matching TRBD2 (5 bases). Germline V CDR1 and CDR2: MNHNS, SASEGT. Deletions cut 4 bases from V and 8 bases from J, with 9 bases between. This CDR3 spans 11 amino acids. DNA of the CDR3: TGTGCCAGCAGTGTAGCGTTTCAGCAGTACTTC. Encoded protein: CASSVAFQQYF.

The rearrangement joins TRBV27 to TRBJ2-2; D is possibly TRBD2 (5 bases). There are 14 residues in the CDR3. CDR1 MNHEY and CDR2 SMNVEV come from the germline V gene (reference sequence). V lost 3 bases and J 1 base, leaving 6 bases between the germline ends. The CDR3 nucleotides read TGTGCCAGCAGTTTCCGGGAGAACACCGGGGAGCTGTTTTTT. Its translation is CASSFRENTGELFF.

The rearrangement joins TRBV7-8 to TRBJ2-3; D might be TRBD1 (6 bases). Germline V gene data show CDR1 as SGHVS and CDR2 as FQNEAQ. Trimming removed 5 bases at V and 3 bases at J, with 18 bases between. The CDR3 runs to 16 residues. CDR3 region: CASSTRTGFRTDTQYF. CDR3 DNA sequence: TGTGCCAGCAGCACCAGAACAGGGTTTCGGACAGATACGCAGTATTTT.

This clone came up once. This chain connects TRBV13 to TRBJ2-1, with 10 bases matching TRBD2. Trimming took 5 bases from V and 7 from J; bases not matched to a gene: 11. In germline, CDR1 is PRHDT, CDR2 FYEKMQ (reference sequence). The CDR3 contains 16 residues. The CDR3 coding sequence is TGTGCCAGCAGCCCTGGAGGGGTAGCGGGAGGTAATGAGCAGTTCTTC. Residues: CASSPGGVAGGNEQFF.

V is TRBV25-1 and J is TRBJ1-2, with 10 bases aligning to TRBD1. The CDR3 consists of 15 residues. Germline V CDR1 and CDR2: MGHDK, SYGVNS. The V and J ends lost 3 bases and 7 bases, in that order; junction bases with no gene match: 8. The CDR3 nucleotides are TGTGCCAGCAGTGAGCCTCTGACAGGGGGCATTGGCTACACCTTC. It yields the protein CASSEPLTGGIGYTF.

The V and J genes are TRBV2 and TRBJ2-3; D remains ambiguous. The V gene's germline CDR1 is SNHLY and CDR2 FYNNEI. V was shortened by 4 bases and J by 2 bases, with 7 bases between the two germline ends. The CDR3 sequence is 13 residues long. CDR3 sequence: CASSAPTTDTQYF. The CDR3 DNA reads TGTGCCAGCAGTGCCCCGACCACAGATACGCAGTATTTT.

This rearrangement joins TRBV6-5 to TRBJ2-7; 9 nucleotides agree with TRBD2. V was clipped by 2 bases and J by 3 bases; unmatched bases: 2. Germline CDR1 is MNHEY and CDR2 is SVGAGI. The CDR3 is 14 residues long. The CDR3 protein is CASSYGSGGYEQYF. CDR3 DNA: TGTGCCAGCAGTTACGGTAGCGGGGGCTACGAGCAGTACTTC.

At least ten counts were recorded for this clone. The genes are TRBV5-1 and TRBJ1-2; tentative D call: TRBD1 (6 bases). Trimming pared 4 bases from V and 6 bases from J, leaving 13 bases between. Per germline, CDR1 SGHRS and CDR2 YFSETQ. This CDR3 is built from 13 residues. CDR3 amino acids: CASSVQGGDGYTF. CDR3 DNA sequence: TGCGCCAGCAGCGTACAGGGAGGAGATGGCTACACCTTC.

The chain employs TRBV5-4 and TRBJ2-7; 10 bases are a match to TRBD2. In germline, CDR1 is SGHNT, CDR2 YYREEE (reference sequence). This CDR3 is 15 amino acids long. Losses at the gene ends were 4 bases for V and 6 bases for J; bases not matched to a gene: 10. CDR3 amino acids: CASSLAGVPLGEQYF. The CDR3 bases are TGTGCCAGCAGCCTAGCGGGAGTCCCGCTAGGCGAGCAGTACTTC.

This clone was picked up one time. This chain joins TRBV6-5 and TRBJ1-1; a possible D gene is TRBD1 (5 bases). The CDR3 runs to 16 residues. Germline loops: CDR1 MNHEY, CDR2 SVGAGI. Trimming cost V 6 bases and J 1 base, with 18 bases left between them. Here the CDR3 reads CASSYDSHGPNTEAFF. CDR3 DNA: TGTGCCAGCAGCTACGACAGCCACGGCCCGAACACTGAAGCTTTCTTT.

The rearrangement joins TRBV18 to TRBJ1-2, with 7 bases matching TRBD1. Germline CDR1 KGHSH, CDR2 LQKENI. The trim removed 2 bases at V and 2 bases at J, leaving 5 bases unmatched. The CDR3 contains 15 residues. CDR3 residues: CASSPNDRANYGYTF. CDR3 nucleotides: TGTGCCAGCTCACCAAACGACAGGGCGAACTATGGCTACACCTTC.

The chain carries TRBV29-1 and TRBJ2-5; tentatively, D is TRBD1 (6 bases). The V end lost 2 bases, the J end lost 2 bases, and 12 bases lay between the germline ends. Germline lookup yields CDR1 SQVTM and CDR2 ANQGSEA. This CDR3 has 14 amino acids. CDR3 protein: CSVEIRTEQETQYF. The CDR3 region has the DNA TGCAGCGTTGAAATAAGGACAGAGCAAGAGACCCAGTACTTC.

The rearrangement links TRBV5-6 to TRBJ2-1; D is possibly TRBD1 or TRBD2 (5 bases each). V gave up 1 base and J gave up 0 bases, with 11 bases separating them. This CDR3 region has 16 residues. Per germline, CDR1 SGHDT and CDR2 YYEEEE. The CDR3 bases are TGTGCCAGCAGCTTGCAACGGGGCCGCTCCTACAATGAGCAGTTCTTC. Residues: CASSLQRGRSYNEQFF.